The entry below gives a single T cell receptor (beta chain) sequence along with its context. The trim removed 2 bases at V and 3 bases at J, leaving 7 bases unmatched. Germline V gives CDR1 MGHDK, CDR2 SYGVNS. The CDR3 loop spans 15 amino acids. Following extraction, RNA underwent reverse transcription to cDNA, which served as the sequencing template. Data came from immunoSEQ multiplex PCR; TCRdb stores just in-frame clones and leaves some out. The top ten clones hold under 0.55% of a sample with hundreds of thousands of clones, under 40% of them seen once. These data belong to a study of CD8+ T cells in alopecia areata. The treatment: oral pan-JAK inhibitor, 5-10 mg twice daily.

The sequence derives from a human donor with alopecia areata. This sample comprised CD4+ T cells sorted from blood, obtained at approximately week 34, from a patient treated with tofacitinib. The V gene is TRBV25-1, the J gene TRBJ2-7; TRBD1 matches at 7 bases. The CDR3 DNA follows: TGTGCCAGCAGTGAACCCGGACAGGAAAACTACGAGCAGTACTTC. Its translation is CASSEPGQENYEQYF.